Listed here are 21 T cell receptor beta chains from one sample, sequenced in a study of patients and donors after allogeneic stem cell transplantation. Via MiXCR, TCRdb re-called the RT-PCR reads, giving one row per CDR3 protein. The sample holds more than 850,000 distinct CDR3 sequences, roughly 18% seen once. Sequencing was carried out using blood, either unsorted or a sorted T cell fraction (not recorded which). The receptors were gathered from a human donor who was either an allogeneic HSCT recipient or a stem cell or donor lymphocyte infusion donor (not recorded which). It is not recorded whose cells these are; they may come from a transplant donor.

The table lists this clonotype with a few counts. V is TRBV20-1 and J is TRBJ2-3; D not certain. This CDR3 is 10 amino acids long. The germline V and J ends were trimmed by 5 bases and 8 bases, with 8 bases remaining between them. CDR1 is DFQATT and CDR2 is SNEGSKA in the germline V gene (reference sequence). This chain's CDR3 is CSASTGTQYF. The DNA of the CDR3 is TGCAGTGCTTCTACTGGTACGCAGTATTTT.

This clonotype was counted between two and nine times. J is TRBJ1-1 and V is TRBV29-1; D is unresolved. CDR3 length: 12 residues. V was cut by 3 bases and J by 5 bases, with 10 bases left in between. Germline CDR1 SQVTM, CDR2 ANQGSEA. CDR3 nucleotide sequence: TGCAGCGTTGAGACTAGGGTTACTGAAGCTTTCTTT. It specifies CSVETRVTEAFF.

The table lists this clonotype with a few counts. V is TRBV4-1 and J is TRBJ2-1, with TRBD1 matching over 10 bases. The CDR3 consists of 15 residues. The V gene end was trimmed by 2 bases and the J gene end by 6 bases; junction bases not matched to a gene: 4. Per germline, CDR1 MGHRA and CDR2 YSYEKL. CDR3 bases: TGCGCCAGCAGCCAACCCGGGACAGGGGTCAATGAGCAGTTCTTC. It yields the protein CASSQPGTGVNEQFF.

This clonotype was counted only a few times. V gene TRBV5-1 combines with J gene TRBJ2-1; D is tentatively TRBD1 or TRBD2 (5 bases each). The V gene's germline CDR1 is SGHRS and CDR2 YFSETQ. The length of the CDR3 is 12 residues. V shed 7 bases and J shed 15 bases, with 20 bases lying between them. CDR3 loop: CASEGQGTVRFF. The CDR3 DNA sequence: TGCGCCAGCGAGGGCCAGGGAACCGTTCGGTTCTTC.

The chain recombines TRBV20-1 with TRBJ2-1, with TRBD2 matching over 11 bases. V lost 4 bases, J lost 6 bases, and 11 bases stayed unmatched. This CDR3 comprises 16 residues. Per the germline V gene, CDR1 is DFQATT and CDR2 is SNEGSKA (reference sequence). CDR3 in DNA: TGCAGTGCTAAGCATGTACTAGCGGGAGTTAGCAATGAGCAGTTCTTC. Translation: CSAKHVLAGVSNEQFF.

This clonotype has just a few counts. The chain carries TRBV10-3 and TRBJ2-3; D not resolved. The CDR3 runs to 15 residues. Germline CDR1 is ENHRY and CDR2 is SYGVKD. V lost 4 bases to trimming and J lost 2 bases, with 13 bases between them. The CDR3 DNA follows: TGTGCCATCAGTGGGTTCCAACGTACCACAGATACGCAGTATTTT. This gives the protein CAISGFQRTTDTQYF.

The genes are TRBV9 and TRBJ2-1, with 8 nucleotides matching TRBD2. Germline V gives CDR1 SGDLS, CDR2 YYNGEE. V was clipped by 1 base and J by 4 bases; unmatched bases: 10. This CDR3 has 17 amino acids. CDR3 DNA: TGTGCCAGCAGCGTAAGTTCCATGCGGGGGGTGTACAATGAGCAGTTCTTC. As protein: CASSVSSMRGVYNEQFF.

This sequence joins TRBV7-6 and TRBJ2-7; possible D gene TRBD2, 6 bases. Germline V gene data show CDR1 as SGHVS and CDR2 as FNYEAQ. Between the trimmed V and J ends, which lost 1 base and 3 bases, there was a span of 16 bases. The CDR3 is made up of 16 amino acids. In nucleotides, the CDR3 is TGTGCCAGCAGCTTAGGGGCGGAGGCGGGATTCTACGAGCAGTACTTC. The encoded protein is CASSLGAEAGFYEQYF.

The chain uses TRBV20-1 and TRBJ1-1, with TRBD1 matching over 8 bases. V lost 3 bases and J lost 6; bases outside the gene matches: 18. The CDR3 is 17 residues long. Germline V gene lookup returns CDR1 DFQATT and CDR2 SNEGSKA (reference sequence). As DNA, the CDR3 is TGCAGTGCTAGGCCTGCGGAAGACAGGGGAGTCAACCCTGAAGCTTTCTTT. Translation: CSARPAEDRGVNPEAFF.

J is TRBJ2-1 and V is TRBV9, with 9 positions matching TRBD2. The germline V gene has CDR1 SGDLS and CDR2 YYNGEE. The CDR3 has 18 amino acids. The V segment lost 4 bases and the J segment 0 bases; nucleotides outside the gene matches: 11. CDR3 amino acids: CASSLRASGMSSYNEQFF. CDR3 nucleotides: TGTGCCAGCAGCCTCCGGGCTAGCGGGATGAGCTCCTACAATGAGCAGTTCTTC.

The V gene is TRBV12-3 or TRBV12-4, the J gene TRBJ1-2, with a weak D call TRBD1 (5 bases). The ends were cut back, 3 bases at V and 4 bases at J, with 9 bases in the middle. The CDR3 runs 13 residues. The CDR3 is CASSLIQGYGYTF. DNA of the CDR3: TGTGCCAGCAGTTTGATTCAGGGCTATGGCTACACCTTC.

Of note for this clonotype: One junction end disagrees with the germline gene, perhaps due to a read error. The chain employs TRBV2 and TRBJ1-1; 7 bases are shared with TRBD1. The germline V gene has CDR1 SNHLY and CDR2 FYNNEI. This CDR3 is 14 amino acids long. The CDR3 sequence is CDSSDTGDNTEAFF. The CDR3 DNA reads as TGTGACAGCAGTGACACAGGGGATAACACTGAAGCTTTCTTT.

This clonotype showed up just a few times. CDR3 protein: CASSGLEGYTF. The CDR3 nucleotides read TGTGCCAGCAGCGGTTTGGAGGGCTACACCTTC. The rearrangement joins TRBV9 to TRBJ1-2; no clear D gene. Germline-derived CDR1 and CDR2 are SGDLS and YYNGEE. This CDR3 has 11 residues. Deletions cut 3 bases from V and 8 bases from J, with 8 bases between.

This clonotype turned up a few times. The V call is TRBV28, the J call TRBJ1-1; 8 bases align to TRBD1. Losses at the gene ends were 7 bases for V and 5 bases for J; bases not matched to a gene: 12. Germline assignment: CDR1 MDHEN and CDR2 SYDVKM. The CDR3 covers 15 residues. In DNA form, the CDR3 reads TGTGCCAGCAAGCGGACAGGGCGTTCTGGAACTGAAGCTTTCTTT. This encodes CASKRTGRSGTEAFF.

The V and J genes are TRBV4-2 and TRBJ2-3; the D gene is possibly TRBD2 (6 bases). This CDR3 is 16 amino acids long. Per germline, CDR1 LGHNA and CDR2 YNFKEQ. Trimming shortened V by 4 bases and J by 5 bases, and 19 bases separated the two germline ends. The CDR3 spells CASSPLGTRQQDTQYF. The CDR3 nucleotides are TGTGCCAGCAGCCCCTTAGGGACTCGTCAACAAGATACGCAGTATTTT.

This clonotype was seen a handful of times. V is TRBV12-3 or TRBV12-4 and J is TRBJ2-1; TRBD2 agrees at 13 bases. The V and J ends lost 6 bases and 7 bases, in that order; junction bases with no gene match: 12. The CDR3 covers 17 residues. CDR3 coding DNA: TGTGCCAGCAGCCTACCGACGGGACTAGCGGGGTTGAATGAGCAGTTCTTC. It specifies CASSLPTGLAGLNEQFF.

V is TRBV12-5 and J is TRBJ2-7, with unresolved D. There are 14 residues in the CDR3. In germline, CDR1 is LGHNT, CDR2 FRNRAP. Trimming pared 7 bases from V and 2 bases from J, leaving 15 bases between. Here the CDR3 reads CASAPAGAPYEQYF. CDR3 nucleotide sequence: TGTGCTAGTGCTCCTGCAGGCGCCCCCTACGAGCAGTACTTC.

This clonotype was detected a few times. CDR3 bases: TGTGCCAGCAGCCCCCTCGGATCGGGGCAGTTCTTC. Translating gives CASSPLGSGQFF. The chain is built from TRBV3-1 and TRBJ2-1; D is ambiguous. The V gene's germline CDR1 is LGHDT and CDR2 YNNKEL (reference sequence). The CDR3 sequence is 12 residues long. V was pared by 4 bases and J by 12 bases, with 13 bases between.

The rearrangement links TRBV24-1 to TRBJ1-2; TRBD1 matches at 10 bases. The V gene's germline CDR1 is KGHDR and CDR2 SFDVKD. The CDR3 extends over 15 amino acids. V trimming: 5 bases; J trimming: 7 bases; junction bases outside the gene matches: 9. CDR3 DNA: TGTGCCACCAGTGCACCCGGGACAGGGGAACGTGGCTACACCTTC. Its protein is CATSAPGTGERGYTF.

This clonotype occurred a few times. V gene TRBV6-2 or TRBV6-3 combines with J gene TRBJ2-6; a weak D match, TRBD1 (5 bases). Between the trimmed V and J ends, which lost 6 bases and 0 bases, there was a span of 9 bases. This CDR3 is 15 amino acids long. CDR1 and CDR2 (germline): MNHEY, SVGEGT. The CDR3 nucleotides read TGTGCCAGCAGCTCGACAGACTCTGGGGCCAACGTCCTGACTTTC. Its translation: CASSSTDSGANVLTF.

This clonotype was seen only a few times. V is TRBV3-1 and J is TRBJ2-7; 7 nucleotides agree with TRBD1. This CDR3 is 17 amino acids long. Germline V gene sequence: CDR1 LGHDT, CDR2 YNNKEL (reference sequence). With 4 bases clipped from V and 3 bases from J, the junction kept 15 bases outside the gene matches. The CDR3 region is CASSLKDRAGGGYEQYF. Here the CDR3 DNA reads TGTGCCAGCAGCCTTAAAGATCGGGCAGGGGGTGGCTACGAGCAGTACTTC.